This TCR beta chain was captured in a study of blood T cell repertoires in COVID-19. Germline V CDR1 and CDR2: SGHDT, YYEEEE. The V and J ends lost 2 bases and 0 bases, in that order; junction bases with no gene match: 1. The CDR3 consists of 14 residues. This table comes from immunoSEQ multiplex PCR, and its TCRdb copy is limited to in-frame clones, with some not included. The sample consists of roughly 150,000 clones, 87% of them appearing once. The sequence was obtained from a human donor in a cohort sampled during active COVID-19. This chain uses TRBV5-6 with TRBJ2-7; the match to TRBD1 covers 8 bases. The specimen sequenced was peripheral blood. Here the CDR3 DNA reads TGTGCCAGCAGCTTCGGGACAGGCTCCTACGAGCAGTACTTC. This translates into CASSFGTGSYEQYF. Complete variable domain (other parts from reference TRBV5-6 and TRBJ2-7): DAGVTQSPTHLIKTRGQQVTLRCSPKSGHDTVSWYQQALGQGPQFIFQYYEEEERQRGNFPDRFSGHQFPNYSSELNVNALLLGDSALYLCASSFGTGSYEQYFGPGTRLTVT.